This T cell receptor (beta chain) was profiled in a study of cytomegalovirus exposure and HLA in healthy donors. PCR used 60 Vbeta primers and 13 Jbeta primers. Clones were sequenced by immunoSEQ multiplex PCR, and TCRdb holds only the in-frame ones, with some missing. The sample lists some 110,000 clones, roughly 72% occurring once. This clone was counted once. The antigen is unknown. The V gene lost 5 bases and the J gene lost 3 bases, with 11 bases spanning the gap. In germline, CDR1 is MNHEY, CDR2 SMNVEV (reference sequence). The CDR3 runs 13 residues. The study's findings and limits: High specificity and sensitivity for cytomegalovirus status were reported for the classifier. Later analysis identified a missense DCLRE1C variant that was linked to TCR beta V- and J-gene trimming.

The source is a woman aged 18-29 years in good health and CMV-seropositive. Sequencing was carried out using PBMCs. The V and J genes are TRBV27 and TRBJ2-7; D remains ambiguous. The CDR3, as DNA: TGTGCCAGCAGTGTGACGGGTAACTACGAGCAGTACTTC. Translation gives CASSVTGNYEQYF.